This TCR beta chain was recorded in a study of beta chain features in type 1 diabetes. Study overall: There was similarity between patients and healthy donors in age, gender and cell yields.

A heparinised blood draw that averaged about 100 mL was obtained once from each donor. Of note for this clone: The antigen remains unidentified. At the DNA level, this CDR3 is encoded by other sequences in the same sample as well.

CDR3 size: 13 residues. CDR1 SGHTA and CDR2 FQGNSA come from the germline V gene. V was cut by 3 bases and J by 4 bases, with 7 bases left in between. General study points: Moderate but significant shortening of TCRB CDR3s was recorded in all four CD4+ subsets from Type 1 diabetes patients. Compared with healthy donors, patients appeared to share more similar naive, central memory and regulatory TCRB repertoires.

Reverse transcribing all isolated RNA meant expressed TCRB transcripts were sequenced. Profiling relied on immunoSEQ multiplex PCR, and the TCRdb table lists in-frame clones only, not all of them. This table has 300,000 to 400,000 clones, over 7% appearing once. The sample was central memory CD4+ T cells from blood. The source of this sequence is a young man with type 1 diabetes. The J gene is TRBJ1-5, the V gene TRBV7-2; D unresolved. CDR3 protein: CASSFGNNQPQHF. The CDR3, as DNA: TGTGCCAGCAGCTTCGGCAATAATCAGCCCCAGCATTTT.